Listed here are 18 T cell receptor beta chains from one sample, sequenced in a study of T cell changes during pregnancy in multiple sclerosis. The data were produced by immunoSEQ multiplex PCR, yet TCRdb's version contains in-frame clones alone and is incomplete. The sample comprises 15,000 to 25,000 clones, approximately 90% of which are singletons, and 20% rests with the top ten. The source was CD8+ T cells from peripheral blood mononuclear cells, collected after pregnancy. The receptors derive from a female donor in good health, enrolled as a control in a pregnancy study.

V is TRBV11-2 and J is TRBJ2-7; TRBD1 agrees at 9 bases. Unmatched junction bases numbered 4, after V lost 3 bases and J lost 4 bases. In germline, CDR1 is SGHAT, CDR2 FQNNGV. The length of the CDR3 is 14 residues. CDR3 sequence: CASSFGQGKYEQYF. In DNA, the CDR3 is TGTGCCAGCAGCTTTGGACAGGGGAAGTACGAGCAGTACTTC.

The gene calls are TRBV7-9 and TRBJ2-1; 7 nucleotides line up with TRBD1. Germline CDR1 is SEHNR and CDR2 is FQNEAQ (reference sequence). CDR3 length: 14 amino acids. The V and J ends lost 0 bases and 5 bases, in that order; junction bases with no gene match: 1. CDR3: CASSLADRDNEQFF. Written as DNA, the CDR3 is TGTGCCAGCAGCTTAGCAGACAGGGACAATGAGCAGTTCTTC.

The chain couples TRBV2 to TRBJ1-1; no definite D call. Germline CDR1 and CDR2: SNHLY and FYNNEI. With 2 bases removed from V and 6 bases from J, the gap between germline ends came to 7 bases. This CDR3 is 12 amino acids long. The CDR3 DNA reads as TGTGCCAGCAGTGAAATACGGTCTGAAGCTTTCTTT. Translated, it gives CASSEIRSEAFF.

V gene TRBV6-5 combines with J gene TRBJ2-2; TRBD1 is a possible D gene (5 bases). From germline, CDR1 is MNHEY and CDR2 SVGAGI. This CDR3 is 16 amino acids long. Trimming took off 0 bases at V and 2 bases at J, with 10 bases between the two ends. The CDR3 region has the DNA TGTGCCAGCAGTTACTCGATGGGGCGAAACACCGGGGAGCTGTTTTTT. It is translated as CASSYSMGRNTGELFF.

This chain connects TRBV4-1 to TRBJ2-7; possible D gene TRBD2, 7 bases. Trimming took 1 base from V and 0 from J, leaving 10 bases between them. Per germline, CDR1 MGHRA and CDR2 YSYEKL. The CDR3 length is 15 residues. This chain's CDR3 is CASSQGGGASYEQYF. Here the CDR3 DNA reads TGCGCCAGCAGCCAAGGTGGGGGGGCCTCCTACGAGCAGTACTTC.

V usage is TRBV10-3 and J usage is TRBJ1-2; 10 bases match TRBD1. This CDR3 contains 13 residues. Germline assignment: CDR1 ENHRY and CDR2 SYGVKD. The V gene end was trimmed by 8 bases and the J gene end by 4 bases; junction bases not matched to a gene: 4. CDR3 sequence reads: CAIGTGVPYGYTF. DNA for the CDR3: TGTGCCATCGGGACAGGGGTTCCCTATGGCTACACCTTC.

The chain employs TRBV30 and TRBJ1-5; the D gene is possibly TRBD1 (6 bases). This CDR3 has 14 amino acids. The V gene's germline CDR1 is GTSNPN and CDR2 SVGIG (reference sequence). The V and J ends lost 4 bases and 6 bases respectively, with 16 bases between them. The CDR3 nucleotides read TGTGCCTGGAAAAAGGGGGTTGAGGCTCAGCCCCAGCATTTT. Its translation: CAWKKGVEAQPQHF.

This sequence joins TRBV27 and TRBJ2-1; TRBD2 aligns across 11 bases. The CDR3 is 19 residues long. The V and J ends lost 5 bases and 0 bases, in that order; junction bases with no gene match: 12. Per germline, CDR1 MNHEY and CDR2 SMNVEV (reference sequence). In DNA, the CDR3 is TGTGCCAGCAGTCCGGGACTAGCGGCTCCGGTGGGCTCCTACAATGAGCAGTTCTTC. It is translated as CASSPGLAAPVGSYNEQFF.

The chain has TRBV2 and TRBJ1-2; D perhaps matches TRBD1 (5 bases). V dropped 6 bases and J dropped 4 bases, with 12 bases sitting between them. Germline V gene data show CDR1 as SNHLY and CDR2 as FYNNEI. The CDR3 has 13 amino acids. DNA of the CDR3: TGTGCCAGCAGGGGCAGGGTGACCTATGGCTACACCTTC. Translating gives CASRGRVTYGYTF.

The V and J genes are TRBV5-1 and TRBJ2-7, with 12 bases matching TRBD2. From germline, CDR1 is SGHRS and CDR2 YFSETQ. CDR3 length equals 16 residues. V lost 3 bases, J lost 4 bases, and 8 bases stayed unmatched. Here the CDR3 DNA reads TGCGCCAGCAGCTCGAACCCTAGCGGGAGGGCTTACGAGCAGTACTTC. Protein sequence: CASSSNPSGRAYEQYF.

The DNA for the CDR3 is TGTGCCAGCAGCTTAGGGAATCAGGATACAGCAACTAATGAAAAACTGTTTTTT. It codes for CASSLGNQDTATNEKLFF. This chain uses TRBV7-9 with TRBJ1-4, with D unclear. Between the trimmed V and J ends, which lost 1 base and 0 bases, there was a span of 15 bases. The germline CDR1 and CDR2 sequences are SEHNR and FQNEAQ (reference sequence). The length of the CDR3 is 18 residues.

This clone was picked up one time. CDR3 in amino acids: CASSIGLPTYNEQFF. The CDR3 DNA follows: TGTGCCAGTAGTATTGGTCTACCCACCTACAATGAGCAGTTCTTC. The chain couples TRBV19 to TRBJ2-1, with D uncertain. The CDR3 spans 15 residues. The germline V and J ends were trimmed by 3 bases and 2 bases, with 11 bases remaining between them. CDR1 LNHDA and CDR2 SQIVND come from the germline V gene (reference sequence). Full variable domain (outside the CDR3, taken from reference TRBV19 and TRBJ2-1): DGGITQSPKYLFRKEGQNVTLSCEQNLNHDAMYWYRQDPGQGLRLIYYSQIVNDFQKGDIAEGYSVSREKKESFPLTVTSAQKNPTAFYLCASSIGLPTYNEQFFGPGTRLTVL.

The chain couples TRBV13 to TRBJ2-3; 10 bases map to TRBD2. The CDR3 loop spans 18 amino acids. V lost 4 bases, J lost 2 bases, and 12 bases stayed unmatched. Germline-derived CDR1 and CDR2 are PRHDT and FYEKMQ (reference sequence). CDR3 sequence: CASSSFALAGDLTDTQYF. CDR3 in DNA: TGTGCCAGCAGCTCATTCGCGCTAGCGGGGGACCTCACAGATACGCAGTATTTT.

The gene calls are TRBV4-3 and TRBJ1-6, with D possibly being TRBD1 (6 bases). The V gene lost 0 bases and the J gene lost 9 bases, with 15 bases spanning the gap. The germline V gene encodes CDR1 LGHNA and CDR2 YSLEER. The CDR3 totals 16 residues. CDR3 region: CASSQEFSRGSSPLHF. The CDR3 DNA reads as TGCGCCAGCAGCCAAGAATTCTCCAGGGGCAGTTCACCCCTCCACTTT.

This clone appeared once. Here the CDR3 reads CASSKVVIVILTATGELGTEAFF. In nucleotides, the CDR3 is TGTGCCAGCAGCAAAGTGGTAATTGTCATATTGACAGCCACTGGGGAATTGGGCACTGAAGCTTTCTTT. The V and J genes are TRBV21-1 and TRBJ1-1; the table's D call TRBD1 went unverified against the DNA. TRBV21-1 constitutes a pseudogene. The CDR3 is 23 amino acids.

The chain couples TRBV18 to TRBJ2-7; 14 nucleotides align to TRBD2. The CDR3 contains 18 residues. With 1 base clipped from V and 2 bases from J, the junction kept 7 bases outside the gene matches. Germline V gene sequence: CDR1 KGHSH, CDR2 LQKENI. CDR3 loop: CASSPQGLAGEPAYEQYF. CDR3 bases: TGTGCCAGCTCACCACAGGGACTAGCGGGAGAACCCGCCTACGAGCAGTACTTC.

The chain has TRBV5-1 and TRBJ1-2; 7 bases agree with TRBD1. Per germline, CDR1 SGHRS and CDR2 YFSETQ. The CDR3 extends over 16 amino acids. V was pared by 4 bases and J by 4 bases, with 13 bases of the junction left unmatched. The CDR3 nucleotides are TGCGCCAGCAGCGGATCACCGGGACAGCCTTCCTATGGCTACACCTTC. This gives the protein CASSGSPGQPSYGYTF.

The chain links TRBV6-5 to TRBJ1-2; 8 bases line up with TRBD1. The V and J ends lost 7 bases and 7 bases, in that order; junction bases with no gene match: 8. Germline lookup yields CDR1 MNHEY and CDR2 SVGAGI. The CDR3 loop spans 13 amino acids. CDR3 sequence reads: CASIGGQASGYTF. In DNA form, the CDR3 reads TGTGCCAGCATAGGGGGACAGGCCTCTGGCTACACCTTC.